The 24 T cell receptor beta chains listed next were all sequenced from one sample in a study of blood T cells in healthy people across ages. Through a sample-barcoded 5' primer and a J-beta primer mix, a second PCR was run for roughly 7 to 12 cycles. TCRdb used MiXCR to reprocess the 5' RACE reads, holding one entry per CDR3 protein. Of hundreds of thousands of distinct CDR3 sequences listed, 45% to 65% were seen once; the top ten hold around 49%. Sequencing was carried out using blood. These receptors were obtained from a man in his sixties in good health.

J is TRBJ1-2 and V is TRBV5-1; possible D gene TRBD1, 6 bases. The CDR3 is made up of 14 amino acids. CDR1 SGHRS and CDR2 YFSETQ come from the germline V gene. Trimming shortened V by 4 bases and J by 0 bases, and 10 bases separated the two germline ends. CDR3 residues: CASSAGTTNYGYTF. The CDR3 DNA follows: TGCGCCAGCAGCGCCGGGACAACTAACTATGGCTACACCTTC.

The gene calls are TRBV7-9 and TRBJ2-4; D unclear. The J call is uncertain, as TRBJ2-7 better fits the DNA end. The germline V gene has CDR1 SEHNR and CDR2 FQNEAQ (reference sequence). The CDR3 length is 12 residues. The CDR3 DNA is TGTGCCAGCAGTAAGAAGTCCTACGAGCAGTACTTC. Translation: CASSKKSYEQYF.

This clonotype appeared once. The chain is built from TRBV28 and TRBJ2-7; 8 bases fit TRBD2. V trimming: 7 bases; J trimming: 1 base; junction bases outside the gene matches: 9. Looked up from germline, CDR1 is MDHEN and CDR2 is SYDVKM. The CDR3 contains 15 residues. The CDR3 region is CASISAGGNSYEQYF. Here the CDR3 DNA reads TGTGCCAGCATAAGTGCGGGAGGCAATTCCTACGAGCAGTACTTC. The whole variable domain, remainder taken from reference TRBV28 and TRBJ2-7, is DVKVTQSSRYLVKRTGEKVFLECVQDMDHENMFWYRQDPGLGLRLIYFSYDVKMKEKGDIPEGYSVSREKKERFSLILESASTNQTSMYLCASISAGGNSYEQYFGPGTRLTVT.

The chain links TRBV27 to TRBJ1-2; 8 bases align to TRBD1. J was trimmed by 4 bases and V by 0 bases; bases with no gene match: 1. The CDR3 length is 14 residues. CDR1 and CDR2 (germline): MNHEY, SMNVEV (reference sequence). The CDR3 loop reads CASSLSTGGYGYTF. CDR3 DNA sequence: TGTGCCAGCAGTTTATCTACAGGGGGCTATGGCTACACCTTC.

The CDR3 DNA reads TGCGCCAGCAGCTTGTTTGTTCGAGAGACCCAGTACTTC. This codes for CASSLFVRETQYF. The gene calls are TRBV5-1 and TRBJ2-5, with no clear D. V lost 1 base and J 4 bases, leaving 8 bases between the germline ends. The CDR3 totals 13 residues. The germline CDR1 and CDR2 sequences are SGHRS and YFSETQ.

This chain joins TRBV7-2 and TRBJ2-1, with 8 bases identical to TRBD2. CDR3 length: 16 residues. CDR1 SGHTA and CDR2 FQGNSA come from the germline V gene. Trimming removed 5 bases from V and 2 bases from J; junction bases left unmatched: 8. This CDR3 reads CASSTSSGATYNEQFF. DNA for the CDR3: TGTGCCAGCAGCACCAGTAGCGGGGCCACCTACAATGAGCAGTTCTTC.

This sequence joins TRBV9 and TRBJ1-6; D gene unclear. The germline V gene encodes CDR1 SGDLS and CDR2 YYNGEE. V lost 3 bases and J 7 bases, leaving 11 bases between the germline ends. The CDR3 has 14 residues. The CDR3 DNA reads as TGTGCCAGCAGCGCGGACGGCCGAAATTCACCCCTCCACTTT. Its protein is CASSADGRNSPLHF.

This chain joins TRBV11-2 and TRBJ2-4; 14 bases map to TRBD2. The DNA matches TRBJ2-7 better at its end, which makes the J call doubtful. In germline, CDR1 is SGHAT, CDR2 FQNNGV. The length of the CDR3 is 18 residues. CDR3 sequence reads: CASSPLTSGRDPRNEQYF. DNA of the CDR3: TGTGCCAGCAGCCCTTTGACTAGCGGGAGGGACCCGCGAAACGAGCAGTACTTC.

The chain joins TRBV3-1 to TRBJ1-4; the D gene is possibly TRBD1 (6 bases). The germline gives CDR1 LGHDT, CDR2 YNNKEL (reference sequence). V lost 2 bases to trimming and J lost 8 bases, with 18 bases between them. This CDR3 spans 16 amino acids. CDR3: CASSQSFRTDGEKLFF. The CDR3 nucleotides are TGTGCCAGCAGCCAATCGTTTAGGACAGATGGAGAAAAACTGTTTTTT.

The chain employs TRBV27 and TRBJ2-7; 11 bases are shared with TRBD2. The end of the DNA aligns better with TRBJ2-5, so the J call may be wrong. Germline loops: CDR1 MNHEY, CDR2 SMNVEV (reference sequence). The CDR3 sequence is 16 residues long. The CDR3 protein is CASSLGTSGGKETQYF. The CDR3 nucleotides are TGTGCCAGCAGTTTAGGGACTAGCGGAGGTAAAGAGACCCAGTACTTC.

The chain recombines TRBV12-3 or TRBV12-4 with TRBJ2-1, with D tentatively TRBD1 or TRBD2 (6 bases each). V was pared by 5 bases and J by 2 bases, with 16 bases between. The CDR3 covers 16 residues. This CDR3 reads CASSAALRGPYNEQFF. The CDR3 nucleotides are TGTGCCAGCAGTGCCGCACTCCGGGGGCCCTACAATGAGCAGTTCTTC.

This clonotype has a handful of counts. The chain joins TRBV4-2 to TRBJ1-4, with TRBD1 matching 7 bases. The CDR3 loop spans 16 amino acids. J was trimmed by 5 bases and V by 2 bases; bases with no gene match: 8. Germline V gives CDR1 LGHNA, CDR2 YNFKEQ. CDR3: CASSQRGQGRNEKLFF. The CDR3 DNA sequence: TGTGCCAGCAGCCAAAGGGGGCAGGGGAGAAATGAAAAACTGTTTTTT.

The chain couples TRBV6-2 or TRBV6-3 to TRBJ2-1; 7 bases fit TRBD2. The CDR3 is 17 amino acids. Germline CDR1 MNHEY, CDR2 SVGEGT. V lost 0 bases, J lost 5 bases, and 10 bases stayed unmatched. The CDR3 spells CASSYSSPGGLHNEQFF. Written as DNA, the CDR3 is TGTGCCAGCAGTTACTCGAGTCCGGGAGGCTTACACAATGAGCAGTTCTTC.

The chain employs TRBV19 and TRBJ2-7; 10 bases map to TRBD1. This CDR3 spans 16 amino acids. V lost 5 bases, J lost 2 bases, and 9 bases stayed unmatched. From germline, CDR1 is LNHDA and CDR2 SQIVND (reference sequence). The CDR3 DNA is TGTGCCAGTAGTCCCGGGACAGGGGAGACGACCTACGAGCAGTACTTC. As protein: CASSPGTGETTYEQYF.

The chain's CDR3 is CASLMTRARGYTF. In DNA, the CDR3 is TGTGCCAGCCTTATGACCAGGGCGCGAGGCTACACCTTC. The genes are TRBV6-6 and TRBJ1-2; a weak D match, TRBD1 (5 bases). The germline CDR1 and CDR2 sequences are MNHNY and SVGAGI (reference sequence). Between the trimmed V and J ends, which lost 8 bases and 8 bases, there was a span of 18 bases. CDR3 length equals 13 residues.

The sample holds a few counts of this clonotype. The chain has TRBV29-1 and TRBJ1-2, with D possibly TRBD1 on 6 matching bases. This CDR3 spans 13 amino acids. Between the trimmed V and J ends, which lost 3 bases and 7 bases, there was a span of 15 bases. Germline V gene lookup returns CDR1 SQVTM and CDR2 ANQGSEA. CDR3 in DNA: TGCAGCGTTGAGGTCCGGGGGGCTAGTGGCTACACCTTC. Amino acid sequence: CSVEVRGASGYTF.

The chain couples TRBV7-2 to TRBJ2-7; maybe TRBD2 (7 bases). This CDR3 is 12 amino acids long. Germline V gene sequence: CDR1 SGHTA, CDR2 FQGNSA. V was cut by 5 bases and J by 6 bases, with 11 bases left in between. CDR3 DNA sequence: TGTGCCAGCAGCATCGGGGGGCTCGAGCAGTACTTC. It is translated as CASSIGGLEQYF.

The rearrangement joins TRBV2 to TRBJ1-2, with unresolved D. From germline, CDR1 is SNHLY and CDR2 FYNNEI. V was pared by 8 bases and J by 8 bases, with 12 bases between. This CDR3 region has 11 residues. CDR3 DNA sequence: TGTGCCAGCTCCGGGGTTGAGGGCTACACCTTC. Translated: CASSGVEGYTF.

This CDR3 reads CASSQDTKYSYEQYF. DNA of the CDR3: TGCGCCAGCAGCCAAGATACCAAATACTCCTACGAGCAGTACTTC. The chain links TRBV4-3 to TRBJ2-7, with D unclear. Trimming removed 0 bases at V and 0 bases at J, with 9 bases between. This CDR3 spans 15 amino acids. Germline V lookup: CDR1 LGHNA, CDR2 YSLEER.

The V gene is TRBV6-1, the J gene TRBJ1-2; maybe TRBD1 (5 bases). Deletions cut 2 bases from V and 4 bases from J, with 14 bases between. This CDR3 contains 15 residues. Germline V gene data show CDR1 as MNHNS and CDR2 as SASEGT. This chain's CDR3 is CASSEYIFGGYGYTF. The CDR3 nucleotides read TGTGCCAGCAGTGAATATATATTTGGGGGCTATGGCTACACCTTC.

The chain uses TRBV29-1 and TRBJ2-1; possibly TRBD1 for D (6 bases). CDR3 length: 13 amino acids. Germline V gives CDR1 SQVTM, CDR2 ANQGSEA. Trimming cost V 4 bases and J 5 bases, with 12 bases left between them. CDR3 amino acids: CSVGQGTDNEQFF. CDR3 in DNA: TGCAGCGTTGGCCAGGGGACCGACAATGAGCAGTTCTTC.

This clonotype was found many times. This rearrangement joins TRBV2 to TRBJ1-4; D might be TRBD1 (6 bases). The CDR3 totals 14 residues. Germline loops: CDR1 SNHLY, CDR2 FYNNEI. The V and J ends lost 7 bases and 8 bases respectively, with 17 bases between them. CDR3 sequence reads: CASKETGMEEKLFF. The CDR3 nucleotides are TGTGCCAGCAAGGAAACAGGGATGGAGGAAAAACTGTTTTTT.

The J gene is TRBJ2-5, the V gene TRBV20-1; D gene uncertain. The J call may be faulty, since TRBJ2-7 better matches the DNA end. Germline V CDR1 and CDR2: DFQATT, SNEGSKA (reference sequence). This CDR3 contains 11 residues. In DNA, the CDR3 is TGCAGTGCTAAGTCTACAACCGAGCAGTACTTC. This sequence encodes CSAKSTTEQYF.

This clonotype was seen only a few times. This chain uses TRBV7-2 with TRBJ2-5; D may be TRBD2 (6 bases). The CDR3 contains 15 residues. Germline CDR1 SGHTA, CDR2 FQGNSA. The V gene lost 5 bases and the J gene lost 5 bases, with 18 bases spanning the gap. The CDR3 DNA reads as TGTGCCAGCAGCCTAACGATGGTAGGGAGGGAGACCCAGTACTTC. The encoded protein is CASSLTMVGRETQYF.